This T cell receptor (beta chain) was documented in a study of monozygotic twins with inflammatory bowel disease. Broader study findings: Similarity of repertoires did not differ between concordant and discordant twins, possibly from limited power. The authors found no support for a single strong IBD-associated signal or clonotype.

The length of the CDR3 is 17 residues. Germline lookup yields CDR1 LNHDA and CDR2 SQIVND (reference sequence). Isolation of total RNA was performed on whole blood, with no prior T cell sorting. Note on this clonotype: The target antigen is unknown.

TCRdb re-called the 5' RACE reads and shows each CDR3 protein once, DNA omitted. The sample table sets out approximately 120,000 distinct CDR3 sequences. The sequence derives from a human donor with ulcerative colitis or Crohn's disease, or a healthy co-twin of an affected twin (not recorded which). The chain recombines TRBV19 with TRBJ1-6. The sequenced sample was blood. CDR3 loop: CASSIVGGDFGNSPLHF.